The 24 T cell receptor beta chains reported below all come from one sample, sequenced in a study of cytomegalovirus exposure and HLA in healthy donors. PCR involved 60 Vbeta and 13 Jbeta primers. TCRdb keeps only in-frame clones here, not all; method: immunoSEQ multiplex PCR. This table holds 100,000 to 150,000 clones, 60% to 85% found once. Sequencing was done on a sample of PBMCs. The receptors come from a female donor in good health and CMV-seronegative.

The chain uses TRBV6-5 and TRBJ1-5; tentative D call: TRBD1 (5 bases). This CDR3 spans 15 amino acids. The V gene's germline CDR1 is MNHEY and CDR2 SVGAGI. V lost 6 bases and J 0 bases, leaving 12 bases between the germline ends. The CDR3 reads CASRRRQNSNQPQHF. The CDR3 DNA is TGTGCCAGCAGAAGACGACAGAATAGCAATCAGCCCCAGCATTTT.

The chain couples TRBV7-8 to TRBJ2-7; D might be TRBD2 (6 bases). Trimming removed 1 base from V and 3 bases from J, with 13 bases in between. CDR1 and CDR2 from the germline V gene are SGHVS and FQNEAQ. The CDR3 consists of 15 residues. CDR3 coding DNA: TGTGCCAGCAGCTTAGAAGTAGCGGTTATCTACGAGCAGTACTTC. Encoded protein: CASSLEVAVIYEQYF.

As to this clone: Other DNA sequences of this sample code for an identical CDR3. This chain connects TRBV27 to TRBJ1-2, with 8 bases aligning to TRBD1. V lost 6 bases, J lost 0 bases, and 3 bases stayed unmatched. The length of the CDR3 is 14 residues. In germline, CDR1 is MNHEY, CDR2 SMNVEV (reference sequence). The DNA of the CDR3 is TGTGCCAGCAGACCGGACAGGGCTAACTATGGCTACACCTTC. It translates to CASRPDRANYGYTF.

The J gene is TRBJ2-1, the V gene TRBV7-8, with TRBD2 matching over 11 bases. CDR3 length: 17 residues. Germline V gives CDR1 SGHVS, CDR2 FQNEAQ. V lost 0 bases and J lost 9; bases outside the gene matches: 10. CDR3: CASSLAQALAGGGEQFF. CDR3 DNA: TGTGCCAGCAGCTTAGCGCAGGCCCTAGCGGGGGGAGGTGAGCAGTTCTTC.

This CDR3 reads CASSFGGVQETQYF. The CDR3 nucleotides read TGTGCCAGCAGCTTTGGGGGGGTCCAAGAGACCCAGTACTTC. The chain combines TRBV12-1 with TRBJ2-5; the DNA was not used to check the table's D call, TRBD2. TRBV12-1 is a listed pseudogene. CDR3 length equals 14 residues.

The chain uses TRBV19 and TRBJ2-1; 8 bases line up with TRBD2. Germline CDR1 and CDR2: LNHDA and SQIVND (reference sequence). This CDR3 comprises 15 residues. The V segment lost 4 bases and the J segment 3 bases; nucleotides outside the gene matches: 5. CDR3 residues: CASSTSGFFYNEQFF. The CDR3 nucleotides are TGTGCCAGTAGTACTAGCGGGTTTTTCTACAATGAGCAGTTCTTC.

The V and J genes are TRBV25-1 and TRBJ2-1; D might be TRBD2 (6 bases). CDR1 and CDR2 (germline): MGHDK, SYGVNS. The CDR3 extends over 17 amino acids. The V gene lost 4 bases and the J gene lost 0 bases, with 16 bases spanning the gap. This CDR3 reads CASSGLSGTRSYNEQFF. CDR3 DNA sequence: TGTGCCAGCAGTGGCCTATCCGGGACTCGCTCCTACAATGAGCAGTTCTTC.

This clone was seen only once. The chain joins TRBV14 to TRBJ2-7; tentatively, D is TRBD2 (5 bases). CDR3 length equals 14 residues. The germline V gene encodes CDR1 SGHDN and CDR2 FVKESK. V was clipped by 4 bases and J by 4 bases, with 14 bases between them. DNA of the CDR3: TGTGCCAGCAGCCCCCTCGGACTCTCGTACGAGCAGTACTTC. Amino acid sequence: CASSPLGLSYEQYF. Together with reference TRBV14 and TRBJ2-7, the CDR3 gives the full variable domain: EAGVTQFPSHSVIEKGQTVTLRCDPISGHDNLYWYRRVMGKEIKFLLHFVKESKQDESGMPNNRFLAERTGGTYSTLKVQPAELEDSGVYFCASSPLGLSYEQYFGPGTRLTVT.

This clone has just one count. The CDR3 DNA reads TGTGCCAGCAGTTACCTCCGCTCCTACAATGAGCAGTTCTTC. This gives the protein CASSYLRSYNEQFF. The chain employs TRBV6-5 and TRBJ2-1; the D is unclear. The germline CDR1 and CDR2 sequences are MNHEY and SVGAGI. V lost 2 bases, J lost 0 bases, and 5 bases lay in between. CDR3 size: 14 residues.

DNA of the CDR3: TGTGCTACCGAATTGACAGGGCTCGGCAATCAGCCCCAGCATTTT. This encodes CATELTGLGNQPQHF. The chain uses TRBV19 and TRBJ1-5; the match to TRBD1 covers 7 bases. Germline lookup yields CDR1 LNHDA and CDR2 SQIVND (reference sequence). The CDR3 contains 15 residues.

This sequence joins TRBV18 and TRBJ1-6; weak D call: TRBD1 (5 bases). The germline V and J ends were trimmed by 3 bases and 5 bases, with 14 bases remaining between them. CDR1 is KGHSH and CDR2 is LQKENI in the germline V gene. The CDR3 runs to 16 residues. The CDR3 DNA is TGTGCCAGCTCACCGGTAGAACAGGTGAATAATTCACCCCTCCACTTT. This encodes CASSPVEQVNNSPLHF.

The rearrangement joins TRBV6-4 to TRBJ2-5; D remains ambiguous. Germline V gene lookup returns CDR1 MRHNA and CDR2 SNTAGT. Trimming removed 4 bases at V and 5 bases at J, with 8 bases between. The CDR3 totals 12 residues. The CDR3 DNA reads TGTGCCAGCAGTGTACATACGGAGACCCAGTACTTC. This sequence encodes CASSVHTETQYF.

The chain joins TRBV28 to TRBJ2-3; 7 bases align to TRBD2. The V gene's germline CDR1 is MDHEN and CDR2 SYDVKM. The CDR3 covers 15 residues. V shed 5 bases, J shed 2 bases, and the junction held 7 bases outside the gene matches. Here the CDR3 reads CASSAASGFTDTQYF. The CDR3 DNA follows: TGTGCCAGCAGTGCCGCTAGCGGATTCACAGATACGCAGTATTTT.

The chain is built from TRBV15 and TRBJ2-1, with TRBD2 identical over 12 bases. The CDR3 has 17 amino acids. V dropped 5 bases and J dropped 8; count of bases not matched to a gene: 13. Germline assignment: CDR1 LNHNV and CDR2 YYDKDF (reference sequence). CDR3 in DNA: TGTGCCACCAGCGGACGACTAGCGGGGGCCTCTGGGGATGAGCAGTTCTTC. It yields the protein CATSGRLAGASGDEQFF.

J is TRBJ1-1 and V is TRBV10-3; D is unresolved. Germline CDR1 reads ENHRY; CDR2 reads SYGVKD. V gave up 4 bases and J gave up 5 bases, with 8 bases separating them. This CDR3 contains 12 residues. In DNA form, the CDR3 reads TGTGCCATCAGTGCTTCCAGAACTGAAGCTTTCTTT. It yields the protein CAISASRTEAFF.

The genes are TRBV18 and TRBJ1-4; 10 bases line up with TRBD1. Germline assignment: CDR1 KGHSH and CDR2 LQKENI. The V segment lost 1 base and the J segment 8 bases; nucleotides outside the gene matches: 4. The CDR3 is made up of 15 amino acids. CDR3 nucleotides: TGTGCCAGCTCACCACAGGACAGGGGGTACGAAAAACTGTTTTTT. Amino acid sequence: CASSPQDRGYEKLFF.

The rearrangement joins TRBV6-5 to TRBJ2-1, with TRBD2 matching 11 bases. Trimming at V came to 6 bases and at J to 6 bases, leaving 7 bases not matched to a gene. CDR1 is MNHEY and CDR2 is SVGAGI in the germline V gene. This CDR3 has 15 amino acids. The CDR3 reads CASSLGLAGPNEQFF. CDR3 nucleotide sequence: TGTGCCAGCAGCCTCGGACTAGCGGGCCCCAATGAGCAGTTCTTC.

The chain combines TRBV5-1 with TRBJ2-3; TRBD2 agrees at 10 bases. This CDR3 comprises 16 residues. V gave up 4 bases and J gave up 2 bases; unmatched junction bases: 7. Germline V gives CDR1 SGHRS, CDR2 YFSETQ. The CDR3 spells CASSQGLAVNTDTQYF. As DNA, the CDR3 is TGCGCCAGCAGCCAAGGACTAGCGGTGAACACAGATACGCAGTATTTT.

The chain links TRBV7-8 to TRBJ2-5; D not certain. Germline assignment: CDR1 SGHVS and CDR2 FQNEAQ. The CDR3 has 15 residues. V was pared by 2 bases and J by 1 base, with 11 bases between. The CDR3 sequence is CASSLFVVPQETQYF. CDR3 coding DNA: TGTGCCAGCAGCTTATTTGTAGTCCCCCAAGAGACCCAGTACTTC.

The chain employs TRBV21-1 and TRBJ2-1; the DNA was not compared with TRBD2, the D call given in the table. TRBV21-1 is listed as a pseudogene. The CDR3 has 17 amino acids. CDR3 sequence reads: CASSKARGTSGGNEQFF. The CDR3 region has the DNA TGTGCCAGCAGCAAAGCGAGAGGGACTAGCGGGGGGAATGAGCAGTTCTTC.

V is TRBV7-7 and J is TRBJ1-5, with TRBD1 matching 7 bases. The germline CDR1 and CDR2 sequences are SSHAT and FNYEAQ (reference sequence). The junction had 0 bases not matched to a gene; V was cut back by 1 base and J by 6 bases. The CDR3 has 13 residues. The CDR3 nucleotides are TGTGCCAGCAGCTTAGACAGGGGTCAGCCCCAGCATTTT. Translated: CASSLDRGQPQHF. The entire variable domain, with the rest obtained from reference TRBV7-7 and TRBJ1-5, is as follows: GAGVSQSPRYKVTKRGQDVTLRCDPISSHATLYWYQQALGQGPEFLTYFNYEAQPDKSGLPSDRFSAERPEGSISTLTIQRTEQRDSAMYRCASSLDRGQPQHFGDGTRLSIL.

The chain employs TRBV7-9 and TRBJ1-1; D is ambiguous. Trimming removed 7 bases from V and 5 bases from J, with 20 bases in between. CDR1 and CDR2 (germline): SEHNR, FQNEAQ (reference sequence). This CDR3 is built from 15 residues. The CDR3 nucleotides read TGTGCCAGCATCCTAGTGAAACCTGGTGGGACTGAAGCTTTCTTT. It encodes CASILVKPGGTEAFF.

The CDR3: CASRGGSLAGQTTGELFF. The CDR3 region has the DNA TGCGCCAGCAGAGGTGGGTCCCTAGCGGGACAGACTACCGGGGAGCTGTTTTTT. The J gene is TRBJ2-2, the V gene TRBV5-1, with 9 bases lining up with TRBD2. V was clipped by 5 bases and J by 5 bases; unmatched bases: 16. Germline V gives CDR1 SGHRS, CDR2 YFSETQ. This CDR3 spans 18 amino acids.

The J gene is TRBJ2-5, the V gene TRBV4-2; 11 bases line up with TRBD2. From germline, CDR1 is LGHNA and CDR2 YNFKEQ. The CDR3 has 18 residues. J was trimmed by 2 bases and V by 1 base; bases with no gene match: 9. In DNA form, the CDR3 reads TGTGCCAGCAGCCAAGGATTTAGGACTAGCGGGCTACAAGAGACCCAGTACTTC. It translates to CASSQGFRTSGLQETQYF.